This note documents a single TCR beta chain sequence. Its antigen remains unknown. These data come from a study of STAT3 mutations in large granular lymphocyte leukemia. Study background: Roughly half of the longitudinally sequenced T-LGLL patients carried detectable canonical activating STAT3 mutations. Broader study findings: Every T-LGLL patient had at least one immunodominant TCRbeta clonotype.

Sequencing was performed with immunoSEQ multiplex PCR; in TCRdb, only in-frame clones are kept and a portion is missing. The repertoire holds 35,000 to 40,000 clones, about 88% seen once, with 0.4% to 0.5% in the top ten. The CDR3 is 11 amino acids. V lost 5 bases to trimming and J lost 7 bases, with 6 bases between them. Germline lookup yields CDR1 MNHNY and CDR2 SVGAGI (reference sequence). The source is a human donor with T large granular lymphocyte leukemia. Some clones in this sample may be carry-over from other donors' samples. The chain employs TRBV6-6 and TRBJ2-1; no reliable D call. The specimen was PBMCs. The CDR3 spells CASSRSNEQFF. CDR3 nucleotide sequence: TGTGCCAGCAGTAGGAGTAATGAGCAGTTCTTC.